The clone carrying this TCR beta chain has a single count. RNA in amounts of roughly 0.45 to 1 ug was reverse transcribed with random hexamers. TCR beta CDR3 was amplified by immunoSEQ multiplex PCR. This amplification extended across 54 Vbeta and 13 Jbeta segments. TCRdb processed the immunoSEQ multiplex PCR reads anew with MiXCR; each CDR3 protein has one entry. The profile covers 100,000 to 150,000 distinct CDR3 sequences, with approximately 93% appearing a single time and approximately 0.29% taken by the ten largest. The entry originates in a study of CD8 T cells in Susac syndrome. Between the trimmed V and J ends, which lost 1 base and 5 bases, there was a span of 7 bases. The length of the CDR3 is 13 residues. CDR1 SGDLS and CDR2 YYNGEE come from the germline V gene.

What was sequenced was CD8+ T cells from PBMCs. The chain couples TRBV9 to TRBJ2-1; maybe TRBD2 (5 bases). This TCR was sampled from a human donor with multiple sclerosis. The CDR3 bases are TGTGCCAGCAGCGTACCCGGGAACAATGAGCAGTTCTTC. It yields the protein CASSVPGNNEQFF.